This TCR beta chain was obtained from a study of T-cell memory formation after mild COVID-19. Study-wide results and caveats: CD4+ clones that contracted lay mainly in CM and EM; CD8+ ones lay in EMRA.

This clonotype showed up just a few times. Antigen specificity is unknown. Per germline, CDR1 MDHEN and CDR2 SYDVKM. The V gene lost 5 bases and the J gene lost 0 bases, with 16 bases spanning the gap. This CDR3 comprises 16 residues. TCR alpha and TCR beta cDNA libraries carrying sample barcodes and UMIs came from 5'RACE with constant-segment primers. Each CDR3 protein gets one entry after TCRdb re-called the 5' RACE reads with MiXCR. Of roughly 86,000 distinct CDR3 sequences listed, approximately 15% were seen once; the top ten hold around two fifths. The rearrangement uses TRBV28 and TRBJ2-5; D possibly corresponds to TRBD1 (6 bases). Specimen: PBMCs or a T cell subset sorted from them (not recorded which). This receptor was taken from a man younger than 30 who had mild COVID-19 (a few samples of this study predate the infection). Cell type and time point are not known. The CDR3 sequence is CASSQTGSTYQETQYF. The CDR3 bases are TGTGCCAGCAGTCAAACAGGGTCAACGTACCAAGAGACCCAGTACTTC.